These 7 T cell receptor beta chains originate from one sample sequenced in a study of blood T cells in healthy people across ages. Then a second PCR, running about 6 to 11 cycles, was carried out with a sample-barcoded 5' primer and a J-beta primer mix. TCRdb itself ran the 5' RACE reads through MiXCR, one entry per CDR3 protein. Here the sample spans 1.5 million to 2 million distinct CDR3 sequences, 28% being singletons. Input material: blood. The receptors were gathered from a woman aged 25 to 39 in good health.

This chain links TRBV25-1 with TRBJ1-2; D gene uncertain. Germline lookup yields CDR1 MGHDK and CDR2 SYGVNS. Trimming removed 8 bases from V and 7 bases from J, with 14 bases in between. The CDR3 covers 12 residues. CDR3 in DNA: TGTGCCAGCTGTGGGTTAAGGAGTGGCTACACCTTC. This sequence encodes CASCGLRSGYTF.

This clonotype came up a few times. The V gene is TRBV24-1, the J gene TRBJ2-7; D is possibly TRBD2 (5 bases). The CDR3 runs to 19 residues. V lost 4 bases to trimming and J lost 9 bases, with 33 bases between them. Germline CDR1 reads KGHDR; CDR2 reads SFDVKD. The CDR3 DNA follows: TGTGCCACCAGTGAGAGGACCCCGGGAAGGGAGACTGGCCGCGAGGGGCAGTACTTC. Encoded protein: CATSERTPGRETGREGQYF.

J is TRBJ2-5 and V is TRBV3-1, with TRBD1 matching over 9 bases. The CDR3 runs 17 residues. The V gene end was trimmed by 0 bases and the J gene end by 3 bases; junction bases not matched to a gene: 8. The germline gives CDR1 LGHDT, CDR2 YNNKEL (reference sequence). CDR3 region: CASSQDRNRGRKETQYF. In DNA form, the CDR3 reads TGTGCCAGCAGCCAAGATCGTAACAGGGGGCGCAAAGAGACCCAGTACTTC.

With regard to this clonotype: With a much larger clone just one base away, this may be a read error. V usage is TRBV5-1 and J usage is TRBJ2-5; D is undetermined. Germline V CDR1 and CDR2: SGHRS, YFSETQ. Trimming shortened V by 3 bases and J by 2 bases, and 11 bases separated the two germline ends. This CDR3 is built from 14 residues. The CDR3 sequence is CASSYRQEQETQYF. CDR3 bases: TGCGCCAGCAGCTACCGGCAGGAACAAGAGACCCAGTACTTC.

In this sample, this clonotype turned up a few times. V is TRBV7-9 and J is TRBJ2-7; D is perhaps TRBD1 (7 bases). The CDR3 has 15 amino acids. Germline V gene sequence: CDR1 SEHNR, CDR2 FQNEAQ (reference sequence). V gave up 5 bases and J gave up 3 bases, with 17 bases separating them. CDR3 coding DNA: TGTGCCAGCAGCCCCCGGGGGACAGATGGCTACGAGCAGTACTTC. It translates to CASSPRGTDGYEQYF.

This clonotype was seen a handful of times. The chain joins TRBV5-1 to TRBJ1-6, with 8 bases aligning to TRBD1. This CDR3 is built from 15 residues. Trimming cost V 1 base and J 5 bases; bases outside gene matches: 2. Germline V gives CDR1 SGHRS, CDR2 YFSETQ. The CDR3 is CASSLTGGNNSPLHF. As DNA, the CDR3 is TGCGCCAGCAGCTTGACAGGGGGTAATAATTCACCCCTCCACTTT.

The CDR3: CASPKGAEAFF. The CDR3 DNA reads TGTGCCAGCCCGAAAGGTGCCGAAGCTTTCTTT. J is TRBJ1-1 and V is TRBV6-1, with no clear D. Trimming took off 8 bases at V and 8 bases at J, with 12 bases between the two ends. The CDR3 has 11 amino acids. CDR1 is MNHNS and CDR2 is SASEGT in the germline V gene.